This TCR beta chain was obtained from a study of CD8+CD57+ T cells in acquired aplastic anemia. Regarding this clonotype: This may stem from a read error, because a much larger clone lies one nucleotide away.

The V end was cut by 4 bases, the J end by 1 base, with 16 bases between. From germline, CDR1 is SGHTA and CDR2 FQGNSA. The CDR3 is 16 residues long. CD8+CD57+ cell expansion, shown by flow cytometry, had occurred in the patients selected for sequencing. Genomic DNA was employed as the template in profiling TCR beta VDJ and CDR3. TCRdb re-called the reads with MiXCR, one entry per CDR3 protein. The data show roughly 150,000 distinct CDR3 sequences, less than 60% seen once. The gene calls are TRBV7-2 and TRBJ2-5; maybe TRBD1 (6 bases). This clonotype was sampled from a human donor with aplastic anemia. Sequencing was carried out using sorted CD4+, CD8+, or CD8+CD57+ T cells (not recorded which) from PBMCs. The CDR3 DNA reads TGTGCCAGCAGCTCGGGTGGTGGGGGCCCCCAAGAGACCCAGTACTTC. Translated: CASSSGGGGPQETQYF.